This T cell receptor beta chain was captured in a study of T cell responses to AZD1222 COVID-19 vaccine. The repertoire was sequenced with immunoSEQ multiplex PCR; TCRdb's copy has only in-frame clones and lacks some. Among about 59,000 clones, about 91% were seen once, and the ten largest hold 6.1%. On this clone: The target antigen is unknown.

The V and J ends lost 1 base and 7 bases respectively, with 11 bases between them. The CDR3 consists of 13 residues. Germline lookup yields CDR1 SGHNT and CDR2 YENEEA. Study observations and caveats: The sample set comprised mostly white British donors with more females, and clonal diversity was possibly underestimated. Researchers took repertoire samples only after the peak T cell response had come. Recipients of two AZD1222 doses showed rising Spike-specific TCR breadth and depth.

The sequenced sample was peripheral blood, obtained 28 days after the second AZD1222 dose. J is TRBJ2-7 and V is TRBV11-3, with D tentatively TRBD2 (6 bases). The receptor comes from an adult who received the AZD1222 COVID-19 vaccine. CDR3 coding DNA: TGTGCCAGCAGCTTAGGGGTTCGGGGGGAGCAGTACTTC. Translated: CASSLGVRGEQYF.